This T cell receptor (beta chain) was obtained from a study of blood T cell repertoires in COVID-19. About the research overall: Specimens from acute and convalescent COVID-19 originated in the United States, Italy and Spain. Sample material is recorded as cDNA or gDNA derived from T cells, B-cell-depleted T cells, or PBMCs.

CDR1 is SGHVS and CDR2 is FQNEAQ in the germline V gene. The CDR3 length is 15 residues. The junction had 3 bases not matched to a gene; V was cut back by 5 bases and J by 2 bases. Source study methods: Reference gene primer amplification yielded estimated nucleated cell counts. Here immunoSEQ multiplex PCR was the method, and the copy in TCRdb shows in-frame clones only, minus some. D and trimming come from the DNA, and the V and J calls and clone size come from that table. The table shows about 62,000 clones, with approximately 73% occurring only once. Source material: peripheral blood. This clonotype was sampled from a woman between 50 and 59 years old with active or convalescent COVID-19. The gene calls are TRBV7-8 and TRBJ2-3; 11 nucleotides line up with TRBD2. The DNA for the CDR3 is TGTGCCAGCAGCAGACTAGCGGGGTACACAGATACGCAGTATTTT. This sequence encodes CASSRLAGYTDTQYF. Drawing the rest from reference TRBV7-8 and TRBJ2-3, the complete variable domain is GAGVSQSPRYKVAKRGQDVALRCDPISGHVSLFWYQQALGQGPEFLTYFQNEAQLDKSGLPSDRFFAERPEGSVSTLKIQRTQQEDSAVYLCASSRLAGYTDTQYFGPGTRLTVL.